Listed below are T cell receptor beta chains from one sample, sequenced in a study of sequential checkpoint blockade in melanoma. The table came from immunoSEQ multiplex PCR; TCRdb's copy has only in-frame clones and leaves some out. The sample carries 18,000 or so clones, around 70% recorded once. The starting material was CD8+ T cells sorted from blood (inferred from file names), obtained from a patient given nivolumab and ipilimumab in sequence. These TCRs come from a human donor with melanoma. Each CDR3 is given without its conserved first and last residue. Each record gives: CDR3 protein, V gene, J gene.

CDR3aa: ASSLGGYSNQPQH
v_gene: TRBV7-9
j_gene: TRBJ1-5

CDR3aa: ASSLFRGSDFYYGYT
v_gene: TRBV27
j_gene: TRBJ1-2

CDR3aa: ASTEGADWTSNQPQH
v_gene: TRBV6-1
j_gene: TRBJ1-5

CDR3aa: ASSPEAGFGDNEQF
v_gene: TRBV5-1
j_gene: -

CDR3aa: ASSPESHLEQY
v_gene: TRBV4-3
j_gene: TRBJ2-7

CDR3aa: ASSPQGDPSGSGDQETQY
v_gene: TRBV4-1
j_gene: TRBJ2-5

CDR3aa: ASSLDYREQY
v_gene: TRBV7-8
j_gene: -

CDR3aa: ASIPTGGTADTQY
v_gene: TRBV19
j_gene: TRBJ2-3

CDR3aa: ASSLSSGGAGELF
v_gene: TRBV7-6
j_gene: TRBJ2-2

CDR3aa: ASSEGWSGAETQY
v_gene: TRBV2
j_gene: TRBJ2-5

CDR3aa: ASLIGTLGGSPLH
v_gene: TRBV2
j_gene: TRBJ1-6

CDR3aa: ASSGLAGENNEQF
v_gene: TRBV6-4
j_gene: TRBJ2-1

CDR3aa: ASSASGTGELF
v_gene: TRBV6-4
j_gene: TRBJ2-2